Below are 6 T cell receptor beta chains sequenced from a single sample in a study of T cell responses to AZD1222 COVID-19 vaccine. The protocol was immunoSEQ multiplex PCR, while the TCRdb copy is restricted to in-frame clones and leaves out a portion. The table has roughly 190,000 clones, 80% to 95% seen once. This specimen was peripheral blood, taken on day 0 of AZD1222 vaccination. These receptors were taken from an adult in good health.

The V gene is TRBV4-1, the J gene TRBJ2-5, with 8 bases that match TRBD2. This CDR3 is 18 amino acids long. J was trimmed by 5 bases and V by 3 bases; bases with no gene match: 17. Looked up from germline, CDR1 is MGHRA and CDR2 is YSYEKL. CDR3 DNA: TGCGCCAGCAGCCATACAGGACCTTTATCGGGGGGGAGGGAGACCCAGTACTTC. Translated, it gives CASSHTGPLSGGRETQYF.

The chain is built from TRBV15 and TRBJ1-1; D is unresolved. The length of the CDR3 is 15 residues. Trimming took 4 bases from V and 4 from J, leaving 16 bases between them. Germline CDR1 and CDR2: LNHNV and YYDKDF (reference sequence). The CDR3 is CATSTRGELGTEAFF. The DNA of the CDR3 is TGTGCCACCAGCACCCGTGGGGAGTTGGGCACTGAAGCTTTCTTT.

The J gene is TRBJ1-3, the V gene TRBV7-8; 7 bases map to TRBD1. From germline, CDR1 is SGHVS and CDR2 FQNEAQ. Trimming removed 3 bases from V and 0 bases from J; junction bases left unmatched: 14. This CDR3 is built from 19 residues. The CDR3 DNA follows: TGTGCCAGCAGCTTGTCTTTTGGGGACAGCGTTTCCTCTGGAAACACCATATATTTT. It specifies CASSLSFGDSVSSGNTIYF.

The rearrangement uses TRBV27 and TRBJ1-1; D uncertain. The CDR3 covers 13 residues. Trimming left V 3 bases short and J 4 bases short, with 9 bases between. Germline-derived CDR1 and CDR2 are MNHEY and SMNVEV (reference sequence). In DNA, the CDR3 is TGTGCCAGCAGTTTGCCGGGTCGCACTGAAGCTTTCTTT. Protein sequence: CASSLPGRTEAFF.

This rearrangement joins TRBV2 to TRBJ1-4, with 8 bases identical to TRBD1. The CDR3 totals 15 residues. Germline V gene data show CDR1 as SNHLY and CDR2 as FYNNEI. V lost 7 bases and J lost 8; bases outside the gene matches: 12. CDR3 nucleotides: TGTGCCAGCACCAAACAGGGGGGATTTCGGGAAAAACTGTTTTTT. This sequence encodes CASTKQGGFREKLFF.

This clone was recorded once. DNA of the CDR3: TGTGCCAGCAGCTTATCTGGAGCTGTTCTGCAGCCCCAGCATTTT. This translates into CASSLSGAVLQPQHF. The chain is built from TRBV7-2 and TRBJ1-5; D gene ambiguous. Germline loops: CDR1 SGHTA, CDR2 FQGNSA. Trimming removed 2 bases at V and 7 bases at J, with 15 bases between. The CDR3 loop spans 15 amino acids. Combining the CDR3 with reference TRBV7-2 and TRBJ1-5 gives the whole variable domain GAGVSQSPSNKVTEKGKDVELRCDPISGHTALYWYRQSLGQGLEFLIYFQGNSAPDKSGLPSDRFSAERTGGSVSTLTIQRTQQEDSAVYLCASSLSGAVLQPQHFGDGTRLSIL.